This T cell receptor (beta chain) was captured by sequencing in a study of blood T cells in healthy people across ages (dated by TCRdb to 2014 to 2015). About the full investigation: In model experiments, template switching captured roughly one uniquely barcoded TCR beta cDNA molecule for every two T cells. Donors were grouped into four age groups: young (average about 15 years), middle-aged (around 39), aged (over 55) and long-lived (just over 80). To avoid experimental bias, donors of different ages were distributed randomly across sequencing lanes. The study analyzed two additional independent replicas of 1 million unique cDNA reads from the same blood draw for two donors, one aged 18 to 29 and one aged 80 or older. Using deep sequencing normalized with unique cDNA molecular identifiers, the study measured how TCR beta repertoire diversity changes with age.

The library was prepared using 5' RACE. The instrument given in TCRdb is Illumina HiSeq 2500. A second PCR of roughly 7 to 12 cycles was performed with a sample-barcoded 5' primer and a J-beta primer mix. A template-switch 5' adaptor carrying 12 random nucleotides introduced a unique molecular identifier onto each TCR beta cDNA molecule. Each sample yielded at least 2.5 million CDR3-containing paired-end reads. The Mint cDNA synthesis kit, primed by a TRBC-specific oligonucleotide, was used to synthesize first-strand cDNA from all RNA. Following uracil-DNA glycosylase treatment, a first 18-cycle PCR with universal primers M1SS and BC2_uni_R was performed on all cDNA. Concerning the study's data processing: Each sample was normalized by randomly selecting 1 million high-quality reads, each carrying a distinct molecular identifier. Instead of being binned into consensus sequences, reads with shared molecular identifiers were discarded. MiTCR, set to a Q25 quality threshold and the strictest error-elimination algorithm, was used for CDR3 identification, clonotype clustering and error correction. A nonparametric unseen species model with Euler transformation was used to estimate a lower bound on total TCR beta diversity. TCRdb ran its own pipeline on the public reads, namely fastp trimming at Q25 and MiXCR clone calling, and kept in-frame beta chains. Rows are combined by CDR3 protein, so each entry shows the most common genes and DNA. TCRdb, rather than the study authors, made the V and J calls. The sample table holds roughly 2 million distinct CDR3 sequences, of which 49% were seen once. Over 2% of the sample belongs to the ten largest clones.

Trimming at the junction amounts to 11 bases on V and 4 bases on J, and the germline ends lie 15 bases apart. The CDR3 sequence holds 13 residues, the cysteine and phenylalanine included. Kept here is only the CDR3 DNA, which spans 39 bases and is read in frame from base 1. According to the germline V gene (reference sequence), CDR1 reads SEHNR and CDR2 reads FQNEAQ. Study-level results and caveats: Estimates of total diversity based on one million sequenced T cells were considered lower bounds and underestimates. Conclusive comparison of naive and antigen-experienced compartments was prevented by the profiling of bulk unsorted PBMCs. As age increased, observed TCR beta diversity per million T cells dropped in a roughly linear way, and a significant reduction was already evident by age 40. Compared with the aged group, more naive CD4+ T cells, fewer expanded clones and increased TCR diversity were shown by the long-lived group, suggesting age selection. Because the CMV infection status of the donors was unknown, age-related changes in expanded clonotypes may potentially have been confounded. There was a strong correlation between observed TCR beta diversity and the percentage of naive T cells measured by flow cytometry.

This clonotype was found a few times. No antigen is known for it. The sample holds no much larger clone one base away, and base qualities are not on file. The approximately 39 donors, aged about 6 to 100 years, were systemically healthy Caucasian individuals from Russia. Ten milliliters of peripheral blood were drawn from each donor into EDTA-treated Vacutainer tubes. Ficoll-Paque density-gradient centrifugation was used to isolate PBMCs, with at least 7 million per sample. Trizol reagent was used to extract total RNA from PBMCs, with at least 6 micrograms per sample. For every donor, an aliquot of PBMCs went through flow cytometry to measure the percentages of naive CD45RAhigh/CD27high T cells.

The rearrangement combines TRBV7-9 with TRBJ2-1; the D gene could be either TRBD1 or TRBD2, each agreeing at 5 bases. This clonotype was sampled from a woman in her forties in good health. The sequenced material came from blood. The encoded CDR3 is CACYSGTYNEQFF. In nucleotides, the sequence is TGTGCCTGCTATTCCGGGACGTACAATGAGCAGTTCTTC.